This T cell receptor (beta chain) was captured in a study of blood T cell repertoires in COVID-19. Study information: The analysed material was cDNA or gDNA that came from T cells, B-cell-depleted T cells, or PBMCs.

This CDR3 spans 16 amino acids. Germline V gene lookup returns CDR1 MNHEY and CDR2 SVGAGI. With 2 bases clipped from V and 5 bases from J, the junction kept 11 bases outside the gene matches. Some clones are missing from TCRdb's copy, which holds only in-frame ones; the method was immunoSEQ multiplex PCR. Of 150,000 to 200,000 clones in the sample, about 88% are singletons; the top ten hold approximately 2.5%. Assignment of participants to cohorts was predicated upon participant-reported clinical history. The chain combines TRBV6-5 with TRBJ2-5; 7 bases map to TRBD2. Sequenced sample: PBMCs or T cells enriched from blood (not recorded which). This receptor was taken from a woman in her thirties or forties with acute COVID-19. Here the CDR3 DNA reads TGTGCCAGCAGTTACCCACCCTCTGCGGGAGAGGAGACCCAGTACTTC. It yields the protein CASSYPPSAGEETQYF.